A selection of T cell receptor beta chains follows, all from one sample in a study of radiation and T cells in renal cell carcinoma. Clones were read by immunoSEQ multiplex PCR, and TCRdb kept only the in-frame ones, dropping some. The data show 40,000 to 50,000 clones, 82% seen once. This specimen consisted of blood, obtained from a patient whose treatment included radiotherapy and nephrectomy. These receptors were taken from a woman in her seventies with renal cell carcinoma. Both conserved end residues are part of each CDR3. The D gene is left open where the match is weak. Not every row has a clone size; where given, it reads once, few, many or a size class.

14	NA	TRBJ2-2	TRBV2	NA	CASLPGENTGELFF	TGTGCCAGCCTCCCCGGGGAGAACACCGGGGAGCTGTTTTTT
16	NA	TRBJ2-7	TRBV10-3	TRBD1	CAISESGQGGTYEQYF	TGTGCCATCAGTGAGTCAGGACAGGGGGGAACCTACGAGCAGTACTTC
15	NA	TRBJ1-2	TRBV6-5	NA	CASSYSAAVNYGYTF	TGTGCCAGCAGTTACTCGGCAGCCGTTAACTATGGCTACACCTTC
12	NA	TRBJ2-7	TRBV5-6	NA	CASSLFSYEQYF	TGTGCCAGCAGCTTGTTCTCCTACGAGCAGTACTTC
14	NA	TRBJ1-1	TRBV7-2	TRBD1	CASSPRQGFSEAFF	TGTGCCAGCAGCCCTCGACAGGGTTTCTCTGAAGCTTTCTTT
15	NA	TRBJ1-4	TRBV19	NA	CASTNVGVGNEKLFF	TGTGCCAGTACCAATGTTGGGGTGGGGAATGAAAAACTGTTTTTT
13	few	TRBJ1-5	TRBV30	NA	CAWSSREGQPQHF	TGTGCCTGGAGTTCCAGGGAAGGGCAGCCCCAGCATTTT
14	NA	TRBJ2-3	TRBV10-2	TRBD1	CASATGLHTDTQYF	TGCGCCAGCGCGACAGGGTTGCACACAGATACGCAGTATTTT
16	NA	TRBJ2-2	TRBV19	NA	CASRLAASGNTGELFF	TGTGCCAGTAGATTAGCCGCAAGCGGGAACACCGGGGAGCTGTTTTTT
11	NA	TRBJ2-7	TRBV5-6	NA	CASSTSYEQYF	TGTGCCAGCAGCACCTCTTACGAGCAGTACTTC
13	NA	TRBJ1-6	TRBV4-1	NA	CASSPEARLGLHF	TGCGCCAGCAGCCCCGAGGCCCGGCTTGGGCTCCACTTT
15	NA	TRBJ1-5	TRBV5-1	TRBD1	CASSRTGGAGQPQHF	TGCGCCAGCAGCCGGACAGGGGGCGCGGGTCAGCCCCAGCATTTT
16	once	TRBJ2-3	TRBV5-1	NA	CASSLARSLPTDTQYF	TGCGCCAGCAGCTTGGCCCGATCCCTACCCACAGATACGCAGTATTTT
15	NA	TRBJ1-2	TRBV19	TRBD1	CASNTQGDPNYGYTF	TGTGCCAGTAACACACAGGGGGACCCTAACTATGGCTACACCTTC
15	NA	TRBJ2-5	TRBV10-3	NA	CAISETGSPQETQYF	TGTGCCATCAGTGAAACGGGCAGCCCCCAAGAGACCCAGTACTTC
13	NA	TRBJ1-2	TRBV30	NA	CAWNRDRPYGYTF	TGTGCCTGGAATCGAGACAGGCCCTATGGCTACACCTTC
18	NA	TRBJ1-2	TRBV21-1	NA	CASSKEGPMDRANYGYTF	TGTGCCAGCAGCAAAGAGGGGCCTATGGACAGGGCTAACTATGGCTACACCTTC
13	NA	TRBJ1-2	TRBV5-4	NA	CASSFPTGYGYTF	TGTGCCAGCAGCTTTCCTACAGGGTATGGCTACACCTTC
14	NA	TRBJ1-2	TRBV5-1	NA	CASNLDSGGYGYTF	TGCGCCAGCAACCTGGACAGTGGTGGGTATGGCTACACCTTC
13	NA	TRBJ1-1	TRBV15	NA	CATSRDRDTEAFF	TGTGCCACCAGCAGAGACCGGGACACTGAAGCTTTCTTT
16	NA	TRBJ2-7	TRBV27	TRBD1	CASSLKPQGDRAEQYF	TGTGCCAGCAGTTTAAAGCCCCAGGGGGACAGGGCCGAGCAGTACTTC
13	NA	TRBJ1-2	TRBV7-9	NA	CASSLGQNYGYTF	TGTGCCAGCAGCTTAGGACAGAACTATGGCTACACCTTC
13	few	TRBJ2-7	TRBV4-2	NA	CASSKSEAYEQYF	TGTGCCAGCAGCAAATCGGAGGCCTACGAGCAGTACTTC
15	NA	TRBJ2-1	TRBV7-8	TRBD2	CASSPLAGQYNEQFF	TGTGCCAGCAGCCCTCTAGCGGGTCAGTACAATGAGCAGTTCTTC
12	NA	TRBJ2-7	TRBV6-6	NA	CASSSRAYEQYF	TGTGCCAGCAGCAGCCGGGCCTACGAGCAGTACTTC
15	NA	TRBJ1-2	TRBV4-1	TRBD1	CASSPSKDRVEENTF	TGCGCCAGCAGCCCGAGTAAGGACAGGGTGGAGGAAAACACCTTC
13	once	TRBJ2-1	TRBV5-1	NA	CASSPGPYNEQFF	TGCGCCAGCAGCCCCGGCCCCTACAATGAGCAGTTCTTC
12	few	TRBJ2-2	TRBV6-5	NA	CASRVGPGELFF	TGTGCCAGCCGCGTGGGGCCCGGGGAGCTGTTTTTT
12	NA	TRBJ1-2	TRBV5-6	NA	CASSLVSGGYTF	TGTGCCAGCAGCTTGGTGTCGGGTGGCTACACCTTC
15	NA	TRBJ1-1	TRBV18	NA	CASSLQTLINTEAFF	TGTGCCAGCTCACTACAGACACTAATCAACACTGAAGCTTTCTTT
18	NA	TRBJ2-1	TRBV6-4	TRBD2	CASSEGSGSSSSYNEQFF	TGTGCCAGCAGTGAAGGTAGCGGGTCAAGTAGCTCCTACAATGAGCAGTTCTTC
14	NA	TRBJ2-7	TRBV2	TRBD1	CASSGGDRQGEQYF	TGTGCCAGCAGTGGAGGGGACAGGCAGGGCGAGCAGTACTTC
15	NA	TRBJ2-2	TRBV6-5	TRBD1	CASRRTGTNTGELFF	TGTGCCAGCAGGAGGACAGGGACGAACACCGGGGAGCTGTTTTTT
16	NA	TRBJ2-5	TRBV30	TRBD2	CAWSVRTSGSYETQYF	TGTGCCTGGAGCGTAAGGACTAGCGGGAGTTACGAGACCCAGTACTTC
19	NA	TRBJ1-4	TRBV6-1	TRBD1	CASSGRRRTGPALGEKLFF	TGTGCCAGCAGTGGCCGCCGACGGACAGGGCCTGCTCTGGGGGAAAAACTGTTTTTT
13	once	TRBJ1-1	TRBV6-1	NA	CASRENLNTEAFF	TGTGCCAGCAGAGAAAACCTGAACACTGAAGCTTTCTTT
13	NA	TRBJ1-2	TRBV7-6	NA	CASSSPGRDGYTF	TGTGCCAGCAGCTCTCCTGGGAGGGATGGCTACACCTTC
16	NA	TRBJ2-7	TRBV7-9	TRBD1	CASSALQGASSYEQYF	TGTGCCAGCAGCGCGCTCCAGGGGGCGAGCTCCTACGAGCAGTACTTC
16	NA	TRBJ2-7	TRBV5-5	TRBD2	CASSRGLAGEPYEQYF	TGTGCCAGCAGTCGGGGACTAGCGGGGGAGCCCTACGAGCAGTACTTC
15	NA	TRBJ1-6	TRBV7-2	NA	CASSIGPPRDSPLHF	TGTGCCAGCAGCATCGGTCCTCCGAGGGATTCACCCCTCCACTTT
14	NA	TRBJ1-5	TRBV6-5	NA	CAPEGPGARQPQHF	TGTGCCCCCGAGGGACCGGGGGCAAGGCAGCCCCAGCATTTT
13	NA	TRBJ1-2	TRBV30	NA	CAWILGPPYGYTF	TGTGCCTGGATTTTGGGCCCTCCCTATGGCTACACCTTC
14	NA	TRBJ1-5	TRBV30	NA	CAWSVGQDNQPQHF	TGTGCCTGGAGTGTGGGGCAGGACAATCAGCCCCAGCATTTT
17	NA	TRBJ1-3	TRBV4-1	NA	CASSQGYNGPRGNTIYF	TGCGCCAGCAGCCAAGGATATAACGGGCCCCGAGGAAACACCATATATTTT
15	few	TRBJ1-2	TRBV4-1	NA	CASSQEDGEYYGYTF	TGCGCCAGCAGCCAAGAGGACGGAGAGTACTATGGCTACACCTTC